Listed here are 32 T cell receptor beta chains from one sample, sequenced in a study of blood T cell repertoires in COVID-19. Profiling relied on immunoSEQ multiplex PCR, and the TCRdb table lists in-frame clones only, not all of them. This table holds just over 300,000 clones, approximately 86% found once. The specimen sequenced was PBMCs or T cells enriched from blood (not recorded which). The receptor set was obtained from a woman in her late teens or twenties who had recovered from COVID-19.

The chain is built from TRBV4-1 and TRBJ1-1, with TRBD1 identical over 7 bases. This CDR3 spans 15 amino acids. The germline gives CDR1 MGHRA, CDR2 YSYEKL. The V gene end was trimmed by 4 bases and the J gene end by 1 base; junction bases not matched to a gene: 6. The CDR3 loop is CASSRRQGPNTEAFF. The CDR3 coding sequence is TGCGCCAGCAGCCGAAGACAGGGTCCGAACACTGAAGCTTTCTTT.

This chain uses TRBV27 with TRBJ2-3, with 12 bases lining up with TRBD2. With 8 bases clipped from V and 6 bases from J, the junction kept 9 bases outside the gene matches. Germline CDR1 is MNHEY and CDR2 is SMNVEV (reference sequence). The CDR3 loop spans 15 amino acids. CDR3: CASWSALAGGDTQYF. CDR3 coding DNA: TGTGCCAGCTGGTCCGCGCTAGCGGGGGGGGATACGCAGTATTTT.

V and J are TRBV6-5 and TRBJ2-1; tentative D call: TRBD2 (7 bases). Trimming stripped 0 bases from V and 5 bases from J, with 14 bases between. This CDR3 comprises 16 residues. Germline CDR1 reads MNHEY; CDR2 reads SVGAGI. This CDR3 is CASSYSWGGANNEQFF. The CDR3 coding sequence is TGTGCCAGCAGTTACTCGTGGGGGGGGGCCAACAATGAGCAGTTCTTC.

The chain uses TRBV5-4 and TRBJ2-1, with 9 nucleotides matching TRBD1. Trimming removed 4 bases from V and 8 bases from J; junction bases left unmatched: 10. Germline V gene lookup returns CDR1 SGHNT and CDR2 YYREEE (reference sequence). The CDR3 contains 15 residues. The CDR3 nucleotides are TGTGCCAGCAGCCCACAGGGGGCCTCGAGGGATGAGCAGTTCTTC. Translated, it gives CASSPQGASRDEQFF. Looking up the rest from reference TRBV5-4 and TRBJ2-1 gives the full variable domain: ETGVTQSPTHLIKTRGQQVTLRCSSQSGHNTVSWYQQALGQGPQFIFQYYREEENGRGNFPPRFSGLQFPNYSSELNVNALELDDSALYLCASSPQGASRDEQFFGPGTRLTVL.

V gene TRBV7-3 combines with J gene TRBJ1-2, with a possible D match to TRBD1 (6 bases). V was shortened by 0 bases and J by 4 bases, with 12 bases between the two germline ends. The CDR3 totals 15 residues. The germline V gene encodes CDR1 SGHTA and CDR2 FQGTGA. The chain's CDR3 is CASSLTGQGIYGYTF. The CDR3 nucleotides read TGTGCCAGCAGCTTAACGGGGCAGGGGATCTATGGCTACACCTTC.

V is TRBV29-1 and J is TRBJ2-7; weak D call: TRBD1 (6 bases). The V and J ends lost 6 bases and 4 bases respectively, with 16 bases between them. CDR3 size: 13 residues. Looked up from germline, CDR1 is SQVTM and CDR2 is ANQGSEA. The CDR3 spells CSVVGGLGYEQYF. In nucleotides, the CDR3 is TGCAGCGTCGTAGGGGGTTTGGGTTACGAGCAGTACTTC.

CDR3 in DNA: TGTGCCAGCAGTTACCTAGACTATCACAATGAGCAGTTCTTC. Its protein product is CASSYLDYHNEQFF. The chain links TRBV6-5 to TRBJ2-1; possible D gene TRBD2, 5 bases. Trimming took off 2 bases at V and 5 bases at J, with 10 bases between the two ends. The CDR3 is made up of 14 amino acids. Germline V gene sequence: CDR1 MNHEY, CDR2 SVGAGI.

This clone has just one count. The V call is TRBV6-1, the J call TRBJ2-7; the D gene is possibly TRBD2 (5 bases). The CDR3 runs to 12 residues. The V end was cut by 2 bases, the J end by 9 bases, with 11 bases between. Germline V gene data show CDR1 as MNHNS and CDR2 as SASEGT. CDR3 nucleotides: TGTGCCAGCAGTGAATTGGAGGTTGGGCAGTACTTC. It yields the protein CASSELEVGQYF.

The J gene is TRBJ1-2, the V gene TRBV4-1; D perhaps matches TRBD1 (6 bases). The CDR3 contains 17 residues. V was clipped by 2 bases and J by 7 bases, with 23 bases between them. Germline V lookup: CDR1 MGHRA, CDR2 YSYEKL. CDR3: CASSQLPLGLIRGGYTF. The CDR3, as DNA: TGCGCCAGCAGCCAACTCCCCCTCGGCCTGATCAGGGGTGGCTACACCTTC.

Only a few counts were recorded for this clone. This chain uses TRBV7-8 with TRBJ1-6; D is uncertain. Looked up from germline, CDR1 is SGHVS and CDR2 is FQNEAQ. The CDR3 runs 14 residues. Trimming removed 6 bases at V and 6 bases at J, with 12 bases between. DNA for the CDR3: TGTGCCAGCAGTTCGGACGGGAGTAATTCACCCCTCCACTTT. Protein product: CASSSDGSNSPLHF.

The chain is built from TRBV27 and TRBJ2-7; 11 bases align to TRBD2. The CDR3 runs to 18 residues. J was trimmed by 2 bases and V by 3 bases; bases with no gene match: 12. Germline V lookup: CDR1 MNHEY, CDR2 SMNVEV (reference sequence). CDR3 region: CASSFRPIGTSGTYEQYF. CDR3 bases: TGTGCCAGCAGTTTTCGGCCTATAGGGACTAGCGGAACCTACGAGCAGTACTTC.

This clone was counted between two and nine times. The genes are TRBV18 and TRBJ2-7; 8 bases match TRBD2. The CDR3 is made up of 15 amino acids. Looked up from germline, CDR1 is KGHSH and CDR2 is LQKENI. The J segment lost 3 bases and the V segment lost 0 bases, leaving 4 bases of the junction unmatched. The CDR3 loop reads CASSPPSGGGYEQYF. The CDR3 nucleotides are TGTGCCAGCTCACCACCTTCCGGGGGGGGCTACGAGCAGTACTTC.

In the case of this clone: The junction departs from germline at one end; a sequencing error may be responsible. The V and J genes are TRBV14 and TRBJ2-1; TRBD2 matches 7 bases. The CDR3 runs to 14 residues. Germline-derived CDR1 and CDR2 are SGHDN and FVKESK. The CDR3 here is CASSQAGGTLGWIF. Written as DNA, the CDR3 is TGTGCCAGCAGCCAAGCCGGGGGGACTCTTGGATGGATCTTC.

The CDR3 reads CASSVRRDRVNTGELFF. The CDR3 bases are TGTGCCAGCAGCGTTCGTCGGGACAGAGTGAACACCGGGGAGCTGTTTTTT. This sequence joins TRBV9 and TRBJ2-2, with TRBD1 identical over 7 bases. With V trimmed by 2 bases and J by 1 base, 8 bases remained unmatched. In germline, CDR1 is SGDLS, CDR2 YYNGEE. This CDR3 spans 17 amino acids. The full variable domain, with the rest looked up from reference TRBV9 and TRBJ2-2, is DSGVTQTPKHLITATGQRVTLRCSPRSGDLSVYWYQQSLDQGLQFLIQYYNGEERAKGNILERFSAQQFPDLHSELNLSSLELGDSALYFCASSVRRDRVNTGELFFGEGSRLTVL.

The gene calls are TRBV6-2 or TRBV6-3 and TRBJ2-3; maybe TRBD2 (5 bases). This CDR3 spans 13 amino acids. The germline V and J ends were trimmed by 5 bases and 6 bases, with 12 bases remaining between them. Germline CDR1 MNHEY, CDR2 SVGEGT. The DNA of the CDR3 is TGTGCCAGCAGTGACCCCCGAGGGGATACGCAGTATTTT. As protein: CASSDPRGDTQYF.

This chain links TRBV9 with TRBJ1-3, with D perhaps TRBD1 (5 bases). In germline, CDR1 is SGDLS, CDR2 YYNGEE. Trimming pared 0 bases from V and 0 bases from J, leaving 7 bases between. The CDR3 sequence is 15 residues long. Here the CDR3 reads CASSVDRSSGNTIYF. The CDR3 region has the DNA TGTGCCAGCAGCGTAGACAGGAGCTCTGGAAACACCATATATTTT.

The CDR3 region is CASSFGTSGRDTQYF. CDR3 DNA sequence: TGTGCCAGCAGCTTTGGGACTAGCGGGAGAGATACGCAGTATTTT. The rearrangement links TRBV7-9 to TRBJ2-3; the match to TRBD2 covers 14 bases. The germline gives CDR1 SEHNR, CDR2 FQNEAQ (reference sequence). The CDR3 runs 15 residues. Unmatched junction bases numbered 1, after V lost 3 bases and J lost 5 bases.

V gene TRBV5-1 combines with J gene TRBJ2-2, with 9 bases aligning to TRBD2. Germline values: CDR1 SGHRS, CDR2 YFSETQ. The length of the CDR3 is 15 residues. V was pared by 3 bases and J by 8 bases, with 8 bases of the junction left unmatched. CDR3 nucleotides: TGCGCCAGCAGCTCCGCGGGGGGGCTTCCAGGGGAGCTGTTTTTT. Protein: CASSSAGGLPGELFF.

The chain couples TRBV6-6 to TRBJ1-2; D ambiguous. Looked up from germline, CDR1 is MNHNY and CDR2 is SVGAGI (reference sequence). Deletions cut 2 bases from V and 5 bases from J, with 18 bases between. This CDR3 comprises 16 residues. The CDR3 region is CASSYADTSPLYGYTF. The CDR3 region has the DNA TGTGCCAGCAGTTACGCCGACACTTCCCCTCTATATGGCTACACCTTC.

The chain couples TRBV6-5 to TRBJ1-2; D remains unclear. V was clipped by 4 bases and J by 3 bases, with 12 bases between them. Germline-derived CDR1 and CDR2 are MNHEY and SVGAGI. The CDR3 covers 14 residues. In DNA, the CDR3 is TGTGCCAGCAGTTCAACACCGTTGGACTATGGCTACACCTTC. This translates into CASSSTPLDYGYTF.

This chain uses TRBV11-2 with TRBJ2-5, with 11 bases identical to TRBD2. The CDR3 runs 19 residues. V lost 0 bases, J lost 3 bases, and 12 bases stayed unmatched. Germline CDR1 SGHAT, CDR2 FQNNGV. CDR3 coding DNA: TGTGCCAGCAGCTTAGATCACGGGACTAGCGGAGCGAGAAAAGAGACCCAGTACTTC. This sequence encodes CASSLDHGTSGARKETQYF.

J is TRBJ1-2 and V is TRBV28, with D possibly TRBD1 on 6 matching bases. With 4 bases removed from V and 8 bases from J, the gap between germline ends came to 20 bases. Looked up from germline, CDR1 is MDHEN and CDR2 is SYDVKM. The CDR3 has 15 residues. CDR3 amino acids: CASSSLRGAGHGYTF. CDR3 in DNA: TGTGCCAGCAGTTCCTTGCGGGGGGCTGGTCACGGCTACACCTTC.

A single count supports this clone. The chain uses TRBV4-2 and TRBJ2-1; 13 nucleotides line up with TRBD2. The CDR3 runs 15 residues. Per the germline V gene, CDR1 is LGHNA and CDR2 is YNFKEQ. The junction had 5 bases not matched to a gene; V was cut back by 3 bases and J by 9 bases. In nucleotides, the CDR3 is TGTGCCAGCAGCCAGGGACTAGCGGGGCGGGCTGAGCAGTTCTTC. This sequence encodes CASSQGLAGRAEQFF.

The CDR3 spells CASSPPGLQETQYF. The CDR3, as DNA: TGTGCCAGCAGCCCACCGGGACTACAAGAGACCCAGTACTTC. The rearrangement joins TRBV7-6 to TRBJ2-5; 7 nucleotides agree with TRBD2. The V gene end was trimmed by 5 bases and the J gene end by 2 bases; junction bases not matched to a gene: 5. This CDR3 has 14 residues. Germline V gives CDR1 SGHVS, CDR2 FNYEAQ.

The CDR3 is CASSLQVQEQYF. The CDR3 DNA sequence: TGTGCCAGCAGTTTACAGGTGCAGGAGCAGTACTTC. V gene TRBV28 combines with J gene TRBJ2-7; no firm D call. This CDR3 is built from 12 residues. Trimming removed 2 bases from V and 7 bases from J, with 9 bases in between. CDR1 is MDHEN, CDR2 SYDVKM, per germline.

This rearrangement joins TRBV6-4 to TRBJ1-5; D perhaps matches TRBD1 (5 bases). V lost 3 bases to trimming and J lost 4 bases, with 13 bases between them. Germline CDR1 and CDR2: MRHNA and SNTAGT. This CDR3 has 15 amino acids. CDR3 loop: CASSEASGGNQPQHF. CDR3 DNA: TGTGCCAGCAGTGAGGCGTCCGGGGGTAATCAGCCCCAGCATTTT.

This rearrangement joins TRBV7-6 to TRBJ2-2, with 7 positions matching TRBD1. The CDR3 contains 16 residues. The germline CDR1 and CDR2 sequences are SGHVS and FNYEAQ. V was pared by 5 bases and J by 0 bases, with 6 bases of the junction left unmatched. CDR3 bases: TGTGCCAGCAGCCGGACGACAGGGTCGAACACCGGGGAGCTGTTTTTT. Protein sequence: CASSRTTGSNTGELFF.

The chain uses TRBV20-1 and TRBJ1-2; D unresolved. The CDR3 spans 15 residues. Germline CDR1 reads DFQATT; CDR2 reads SNEGSKA (reference sequence). Between the trimmed V and J ends, which lost 3 bases and 1 base, there was a span of 15 bases. The chain's CDR3 is CSASLGGLNNYGYTF. The DNA for the CDR3 is TGCAGTGCTAGTCTCGGCGGACTAAATAACTATGGCTACACCTTC.

This rearrangement joins TRBV19 to TRBJ1-2; no clear D gene. The CDR3 runs to 15 residues. Germline loops: CDR1 LNHDA, CDR2 SQIVND (reference sequence). V lost 7 bases, J lost 5 bases, and 20 bases lay in between. This chain's CDR3 is CASTAPGERRYGYTF. The DNA of the CDR3 is TGTGCCAGTACCGCCCCCGGGGAAAGGAGGTATGGCTACACCTTC.

This chain uses TRBV4-3 with TRBJ1-2; D is ambiguous. The germline CDR1 and CDR2 sequences are LGHNA and YSLEER. The CDR3 is 14 amino acids. V lost 1 base and J 4 bases, leaving 10 bases between the germline ends. The CDR3 reads CASSQGRGSYGYTF. As DNA, the CDR3 is TGCGCCAGCAGCCAAGGCCGGGGTTCCTATGGCTACACCTTC.

The chain joins TRBV25-1 to TRBJ1-5, with D perhaps TRBD1 (5 bases). This CDR3 has 15 residues. Between the trimmed V and J ends, which lost 4 bases and 5 bases, there was a span of 15 bases. The germline CDR1 and CDR2 sequences are MGHDK and SYGVNS. The CDR3 DNA follows: TGTGCCAGCAGTGCGCCAGGGAATGGATATCAGCCCCAGCATTTT. Translation gives CASSAPGNGYQPQHF.

The genes are TRBV29-1 and TRBJ2-3, with D perhaps TRBD2 (5 bases). Germline V CDR1 and CDR2: SQVTM, ANQGSEA. This CDR3 is 12 amino acids long. The ends were cut back, 5 bases at V and 4 bases at J, with 10 bases in the middle. The CDR3 sequence is CSVLDGADTQYF. For the CDR3, the DNA is TGCAGCGTTTTAGACGGGGCAGATACGCAGTATTTT.